The rows below give T cell receptor beta chains drawn from one sample of a study of shared clonotypes between healthy human individuals. The method was immunoSEQ multiplex PCR; TCRdb's version includes in-frame clones alone and lacks a portion of them. The sample contains 550,000 to 800,000 clones, 90% of which appear only once. What was sequenced was memory CD8+ T cells from PBMCs. Receptor source: a man aged 18 to 29 in good health. Some clones in this sample may be carry-over from other donors' samples. Both conserved end residues are part of each CDR3. Fields, in order: V gene, CDR3 length, D gene, clone size, J gene, CDR3 DNA, CDR3 protein. The D gene is left open where the match is weak. Clone size is given for some rows only: seen once, a few or many times, or a class if the clone is expanded.

TRBV29-1	10	.	.	TRBJ1-1	TGCAGCGTTTCCAACACTGAAGCTTTCTTT	CSVSNTEAFF
TRBV4-1	15	TRBD1	.	TRBJ1-2	TGCGCCAGCAGCCAAGGATCCCGGACAGGGCATGGCTACACCTTC	CASSQGSRTGHGYTF
TRBV7-9	15	.	once	TRBJ2-7	TGTGCCAGCAGCTTAGGCAGGGGCGTACAGGACGAGCAGTACTTC	CASSLGRGVQDEQYF
TRBV27	14	TRBD1	.	TRBJ1-4	TGTGCCAGCAGTTCCAGGGACAGGGGTGAAAAACTGTTTTTT	CASSSRDRGEKLFF
TRBV11-2	16	TRBD1	.	TRBJ2-3	TGTGCCAGCAGCTCCGTGACAGGGGGCAAAGCAGATACGCAGTATTTT	CASSSVTGGKADTQYF
TRBV5-8	13	.	.	TRBJ2-7	TGTGCCAGCAGCTTGGGGGGCAGGGACGAGCAGTACTTC	CASSLGGRDEQYF
TRBV7-6	14	.	.	TRBJ1-5	TGTGCCAGCAGCTTAGGCCCAGGCAATCAGCCCCAGCATTTT	CASSLGPGNQPQHF
TRBV11-2	12	.	.	TRBJ2-4	TGTGCCAGCAGCTTAGTACAGGGGAGGGAGTACTTC	CASSLVQGREYF
TRBV28	15	TRBD2	once	TRBJ2-1	TGTGCCAGCAGTTTTATCGAGCGGGAGCAGAATGAGCAGTTCTTC	CASSFIEREQNEQFF
TRBV6-1	16	.	.	TRBJ2-2	TGTGCCAGCAGTGAAGTAGGGACACAAAACACCGGGGAGCTGTTTTTT	CASSEVGTQNTGELFF
TRBV15	17	TRBD2	.	TRBJ2-7	TGTGCCACCAGCAGAGAAGGGACTAGCGGTCTCTCCTACGAGCAGTACTTC	CATSREGTSGLSYEQYF
TRBV6-5	14	TRBD2	.	TRBJ2-1	TGTGCCAGCAGTTACTCGGGGACTAGATTGGAGCAGTTCTTC	CASSYSGTRLEQFF
TRBV5-4	15	.	.	TRBJ2-7	TGTGCCAGCAGCCCTACTAGCAGCCCGCACTACGAGCAGTACTTC	CASSPTSSPHYEQYF
TRBV5-5	14	.	.	TRBJ2-7	TGTGCCAGCAGCTCCTCCGGGAAACACTACGAGCAGTACTTC	CASSSSGKHYEQYF
TRBV28	16	.	.	TRBJ1-4	TGTGCCAGCAGTCTTGACTCCAGGCGCACTAATGAAAAACTGTTTTTT	CASSLDSRRTNEKLFF
TRBV9	15	TRBD1	many	TRBJ1-1	TGTGCCAGCAGCGGATACAGGGGGCTGAACACTGAAGCTTTCTTT	CASSGYRGLNTEAFF
TRBV28	13	.	once	TRBJ2-7	TGTGCCAGTACCCTGGACTCATCCTACGAGCAGTACTTC	CASTLDSSYEQYF
TRBV6-4	14	.	.	TRBJ1-2	TGTGCCAGCAGCCCATTTTTTCAGGGATATGGCTACACCTTC	CASSPFFQGYGYTF
TRBV11-2	15	TRBD2	.	TRBJ2-7	TGTGCCAGCAGAGACCGGGGGGGTTCCCCCTACGAGCAGTACTTC	CASRDRGGSPYEQYF
TRBV30	14	.	few	TRBJ2-2	TGTGCCTGGAGTCCTTACAGGGCCACCGGGGAGCTGTTTTTT	CAWSPYRATGELFF
TRBV28	14	.	.	TRBJ1-2	TGTGCCAGCAGGCCCGCGGATCTATGGTATGGCTACACCTTC	CASRPADLWYGYTF
TRBV4-3	18	TRBD1	.	TRBJ2-6	TGCGCCAGCAGCCCAGGGGGACAGGGGGTAGCTGGGGCCAACGTCCTGACTTTC	CASSPGGQGVAGANVLTF
TRBV19	15	.	.	TRBJ2-1	TGTGCCAGTAGTATTTACCGTACGGCGAACAATGAGCAGTTCTTC	CASSIYRTANNEQFF
TRBV7-2	17	.	.	TRBJ1-3	TGTGCCAGCAGCTTAGTAGCGAGTGGAATCTCTGGAAACACCATATATTTT	CASSLVASGISGNTIYF
TRBV19	14	TRBD2	.	TRBJ2-1	TGTGCCAGTAGTGGGGGAGGGAACTACAATGAGCAGTTCTTC	CASSGGGNYNEQFF
TRBV7-9	17	TRBD2	.	TRBJ2-3	TGTGCCAGCAGCGAAATGGGACTAGCGGGAATGACAGATACGCAGTATTTT	CASSEMGLAGMTDTQYF
TRBV15	15	.	.	TRBJ2-5	TGTGCCACCAGCAGAGACTTAAGTTTCGAAGAGACCCAGTACTTC	CATSRDLSFEETQYF
TRBV28	16	.	.	TRBJ1-3	TGTGCCAGCAGTTTACTACGGGACACATATGGAAACACCATATATTTT	CASSLLRDTYGNTIYF
TRBV27	14	.	.	TRBJ2-7	TGTGCCAGCAGTTTAAGGGGAACGCTCTTCGAGCAGTACTTC	CASSLRGTLFEQYF
TRBV7-8	18	.	.	TRBJ2-3	TGTGCCAGCAGCTTAGAACCCCGGAGGGGGGGAGGCACAGATACGCAGTATTTT	CASSLEPRRGGGTDTQYF
TRBV29-1	13	.	once	TRBJ2-1	TGCAGCGTAGAACTAGGCAGGGTGGATGAGCAGTTCTTC	CSVELGRVDEQFF
TRBV28	14	.	.	TRBJ2-7	TGTGCCAGCAGTTTAAGGGGGAGTGTCTACGAGCAGTACTTC	CASSLRGSVYEQYF
TRBV20-1	11	.	.	TRBJ2-1	TGCAGTGCTAGGGAATACAATGAGCAGTTCTTC	CSAREYNEQFF
TRBV2	14	.	.	TRBJ2-7	TGTGCCAGCAGTGAACGGGTAGCGGTTTACGAGCAGTACTTC	CASSERVAVYEQYF
TRBV7-9	11	.	once	TRBJ2-7	TGTGCCAGCAGCTTGCCCGTCGGGCAGTACTTC	CASSLPVGQYF
TRBV18	13	.	.	TRBJ2-7	TGTGCCAGCTCACTCCTCAGTCTGGACGAGCAGTACTTC	CASSLLSLDEQYF
TRBV11-2	13	.	.	TRBJ2-7	TGTGCCAGCAGCACGACTAGGGGCTACGAGCAGTACTTC	CASSTTRGYEQYF
TRBV7-8	19	.	.	TRBJ1-1	TGTGCCAGCAGCTTGCCGAGGGCGGGACCGAAGACTATGAACGCTGAAGCTTTCTTT	CASSLPRAGPKTMNAEAFF
TRBV7-8	15	TRBD2	.	TRBJ2-1	TGTGCCAGCAGCTTTTCCGGGACTAGCGTTCCTGAGCAGTTCTTC	CASSFSGTSVPEQFF
TRBV5-4	12	TRBD1	.	TRBJ2-7	TGTGCCAGCAGCCTGGGACAGGACGAGCAGTACTTC	CASSLGQDEQYF
TRBV11-2	12	.	.	TRBJ2-1	TGTGCCAGCAGCTTATTTACTGGAGAGCAGTTCTTC	CASSLFTGEQFF
TRBV6-5	14	.	.	TRBJ2-1	TGTGCCAGCAGTTGGGGAGAACGCTACAATGAGCAGTTCTTC	CASSWGERYNEQFF
TRBV7-9	14	.	.	TRBJ2-3	TGTGCCAGCAGCCCCACCGATAGCACAGATACGCAGTATTTT	CASSPTDSTDTQYF
TRBV7-8	16	.	.	TRBJ2-1	TGTGCCAGCAGCCCGCCGGGATCTCTAGTCCGCAATGAGCAGTTCTTC	CASSPPGSLVRNEQFF
TRBV7-9	11	.	.	TRBJ2-4	TGTGCCAGCAGCTCCCAGGACATTCAGTACTTC	CASSSQDIQYF
TRBV9	13	.	.	TRBJ2-7	TGTGCCAGCAGCGTAGCCGCCCTCGCGGAGCAGTACTTC	CASSVAALAEQYF
TRBV27	16	TRBD2	.	TRBJ2-1	TGTGCCAGCAGTCCAAGGACTAGCGGGATTAACAATGAGCAGTTCTTC	CASSPRTSGINNEQFF
TRBV7-2	12	.	few	TRBJ2-7	TGTGCCAGCAGCCCGAGCTCCTACGAGCAGTACTTC	CASSPSSYEQYF
TRBV14	12	.	.	TRBJ2-5	TGTGCCAGCAGCCCCACTGGGGGGACCCAGTACTTC	CASSPTGGTQYF
TRBV28	13	.	.	TRBJ2-7	TGTGCCAGCACCTTGGGAGGCTCCTACGAGCAGTACTTC	CASTLGGSYEQYF
TRBV9	15	.	.	TRBJ2-5	TGTGCCAGCAGCCATTCCCCCGGGGAACAAGAGACCCAGTACTTC	CASSHSPGEQETQYF
TRBV7-2	12	.	few	TRBJ1-1	TGTGCCAGCAGTTGGAGGGCTACTGAAGCTTTCTTT	CASSWRATEAFF
TRBV28	12	.	once	TRBJ2-3	TGTGCCAGCAGTCCTGTTAGAGATACGCAGTATTTT	CASSPVRDTQYF
TRBV7-9	15	TRBD1	.	TRBJ1-2	TGTGCCAGCAGCACCGCGGGACAGGGTTATTATGGCTACACCTTC	CASSTAGQGYYGYTF
TRBV9	21	TRBD2	.	TRBJ2-2	TGTGCCAGCAGCGTTAACCACTTTACTAGCGGGAGGGACGCGAACACCGGGGAGCTGTTTTTT	CASSVNHFTSGRDANTGELFF